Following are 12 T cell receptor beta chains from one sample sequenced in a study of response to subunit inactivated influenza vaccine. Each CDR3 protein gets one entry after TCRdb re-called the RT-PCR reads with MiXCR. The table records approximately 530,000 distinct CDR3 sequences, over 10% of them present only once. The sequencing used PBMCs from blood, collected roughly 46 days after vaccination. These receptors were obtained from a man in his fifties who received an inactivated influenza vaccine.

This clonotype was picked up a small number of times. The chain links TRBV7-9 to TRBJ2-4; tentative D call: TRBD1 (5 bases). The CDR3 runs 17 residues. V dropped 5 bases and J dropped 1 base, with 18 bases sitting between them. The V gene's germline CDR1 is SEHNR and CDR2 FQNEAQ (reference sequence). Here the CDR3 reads CASSRKTSNRAKNIQYF. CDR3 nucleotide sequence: TGTGCCAGCAGCCGGAAAACCTCAAACAGGGCCAAAAACATTCAGTACTTC.

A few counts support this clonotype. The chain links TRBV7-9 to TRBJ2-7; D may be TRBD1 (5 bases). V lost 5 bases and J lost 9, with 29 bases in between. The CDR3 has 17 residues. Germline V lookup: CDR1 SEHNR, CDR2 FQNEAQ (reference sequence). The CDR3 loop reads CASSADHFDRSVRVQYF. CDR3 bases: TGTGCCAGCAGCGCCGACCATTTTGACAGATCTGTACGAGTGCAGTACTTC.

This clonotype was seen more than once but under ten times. CDR3 region: CASRDQYSPLHF. CDR3 nucleotide sequence: TGTGCCAGCAGAGATCAGTATTCACCCCTCCACTTT. This chain connects TRBV7-9 to TRBJ1-6; no clear D gene. V was cut by 6 bases and J by 8 bases, with 8 bases left in between. The V gene's germline CDR1 is SEHNR and CDR2 FQNEAQ (reference sequence). The CDR3 sequence is 12 residues long.

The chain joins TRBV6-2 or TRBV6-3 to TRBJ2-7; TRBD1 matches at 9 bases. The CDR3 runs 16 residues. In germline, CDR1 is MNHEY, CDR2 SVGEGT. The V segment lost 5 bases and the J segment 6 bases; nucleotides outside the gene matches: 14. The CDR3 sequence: CASSPSLGQGISEQYF. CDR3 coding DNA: TGTGCCAGCAGTCCTTCGTTGGGACAGGGAATTTCCGAGCAGTACTTC.

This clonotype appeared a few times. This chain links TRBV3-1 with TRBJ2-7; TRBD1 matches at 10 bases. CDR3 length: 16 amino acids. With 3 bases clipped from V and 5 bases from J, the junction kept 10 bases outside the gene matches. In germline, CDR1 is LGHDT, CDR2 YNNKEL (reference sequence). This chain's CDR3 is CASSQRSGTGDHEQYF. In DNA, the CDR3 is TGTGCCAGCAGCCAGAGATCCGGGACAGGGGACCACGAGCAGTACTTC.

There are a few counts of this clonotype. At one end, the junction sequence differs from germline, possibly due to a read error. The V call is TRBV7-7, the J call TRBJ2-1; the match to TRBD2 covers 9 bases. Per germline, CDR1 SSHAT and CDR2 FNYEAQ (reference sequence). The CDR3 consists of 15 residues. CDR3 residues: CASSFGGGAGYEQFF. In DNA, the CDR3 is TGTGCTAGCAGCTTTGGCGGGGGGGCTGGCTATGAGCAGTTCTTC.

The CDR3 nucleotides read TGTGCCATCCGGGGGGACCCAGCAGGGTACGAGCAGTACTTC. This sequence encodes CAIRGDPAGYEQYF. The chain recombines TRBV7-9 with TRBJ2-7, with TRBD2 matching over 7 bases. There are 14 residues in the CDR3. Trimming took 10 bases from V and 4 from J; bases not matched to a gene: 13. Germline CDR1 SEHNR, CDR2 FQNEAQ (reference sequence).

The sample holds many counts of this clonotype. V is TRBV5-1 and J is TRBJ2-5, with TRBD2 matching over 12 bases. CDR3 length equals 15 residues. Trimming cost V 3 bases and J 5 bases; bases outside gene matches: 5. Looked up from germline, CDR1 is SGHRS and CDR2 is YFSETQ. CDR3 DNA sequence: TGCGCCAGCAGCTCTGGACTAGCGGGGTATGAGACCCAGTACTTC. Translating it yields CASSSGLAGYETQYF. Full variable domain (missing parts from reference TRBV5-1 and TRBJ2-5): KAGVTQTPRYLIKTRGQQVTLSCSPISGHRSVSWYQQTPGQGLQFLFEYFSETQRNKGNFPGRFSGRQFSNSRSEMNVSTLELGDSALYLCASSSGLAGYETQYFGPGTRLLVL.

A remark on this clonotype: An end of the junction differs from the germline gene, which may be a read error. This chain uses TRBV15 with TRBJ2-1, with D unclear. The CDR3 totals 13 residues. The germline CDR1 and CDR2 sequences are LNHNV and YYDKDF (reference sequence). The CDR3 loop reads CATSSEVGNEQLF. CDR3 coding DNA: TGTGCCACCAGCAGCGAGGTCGGCAATGAGCAGTTGTTC.

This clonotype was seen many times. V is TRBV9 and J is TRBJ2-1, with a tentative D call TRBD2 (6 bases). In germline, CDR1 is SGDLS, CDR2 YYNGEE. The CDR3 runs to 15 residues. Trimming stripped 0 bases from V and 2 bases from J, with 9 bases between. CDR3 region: CASSVGRGPYNEQFF. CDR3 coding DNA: TGTGCCAGCAGCGTAGGGAGGGGCCCCTACAATGAGCAGTTCTTC.

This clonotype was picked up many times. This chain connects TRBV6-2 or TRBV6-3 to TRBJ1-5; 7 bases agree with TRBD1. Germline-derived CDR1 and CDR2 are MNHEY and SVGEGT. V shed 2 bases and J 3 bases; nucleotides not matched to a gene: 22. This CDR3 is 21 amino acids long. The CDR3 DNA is TGTGCCAGCAGTTACGATTCCCCCTCTGGTGTGACAGGGACCCTCAATCAGCCCCAGCATTTT. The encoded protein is CASSYDSPSGVTGTLNQPQHF.

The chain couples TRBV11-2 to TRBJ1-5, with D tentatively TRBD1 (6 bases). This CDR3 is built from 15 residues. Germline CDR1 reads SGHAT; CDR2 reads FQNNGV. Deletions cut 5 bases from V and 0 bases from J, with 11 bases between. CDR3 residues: CASSQTGNSNQPQHF. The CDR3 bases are TGTGCCAGCAGCCAAACAGGGAATAGCAATCAGCCCCAGCATTTT. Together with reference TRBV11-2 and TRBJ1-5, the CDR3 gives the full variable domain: EAGVAQSPRYKIIEKRQSVAFWCNPISGHATLYWYQQILGQGPKLLIQFQNNGVVDDSQLPKDRFSAERLKGVDSTLKIQPAKLEDSAVYLCASSQTGNSNQPQHFGDGTRLSIL.